This TCR beta chain was documented in a study of T cell changes during pregnancy in multiple sclerosis. From germline, CDR1 is MNHNS and CDR2 SASEGT. V shed 3 bases, J shed 4 bases, and the junction held 6 bases outside the gene matches. The CDR3 totals 15 residues. The repertoire was sequenced with immunoSEQ multiplex PCR; TCRdb's copy has only in-frame clones and lacks some. The table shows several thousand clones, with over 70% occurring only once. Material: CD8+ T cells from peripheral blood mononuclear cells, obtained in the first trimester of pregnancy. This receptor was obtained from a female donor in good health, enrolled as a control in a pregnancy study. V usage is TRBV6-1 and J usage is TRBJ2-3; 8 nucleotides align to TRBD2. The CDR3 reads CASSEGLGGADTQYF. The CDR3 DNA reads TGTGCCAGCAGTGAGGGACTAGGGGGGGCAGATACGCAGTATTTT.